This TCR beta chain appears in the sequencing data of a study of early T cells in non-severe SARS-CoV-2 infection (dated by TCRdb to about 2021). Context from the whole study: TCR sequencing used bulk RNA from unsorted whole blood, so alpha and beta chains could not be paired. Broader findings and caveats from the paper: VDJdb matching was skewed toward anti-spike CD8 responses, so virus-specific expansions were likely underestimated and private and CD4 specificities were missed.

The study was a case-control design nested within a healthcare worker cohort in London, UK, with weekly nasopharyngeal swab PCR tests and blood sampling. Healthcare workers were recruited between 23 and 31 March 2020, during the week of the UK lockdown, and were followed weekly for up to about 15 weeks. Libraries were made using 5' RACE. These reads were obtained on a NextSeq 500. To correct for sequencing error and PCR bias, the TCR library protocol tagged individual cDNA molecules with unique molecular identifiers. TCR alpha and beta chains were both sequenced, and the abundances of alpha and beta sequences in each sample were closely correlated with each other. As for how the authors treated the data: Decombinator V4 was used to perform V gene, J gene and CDR3 annotation of TCR sequences. Expanded TCRs were defined as changing significantly between any two time points under a Poisson model with p below 0.0001. TCR abundances were normalised to the total number of TCRs sequenced in each sample and reported as counts per million. MAIT TCRs were defined by TRAV1-2 paired with TRAJ12, TRAJ20 or TRAJ33, and iNKT TCRs by TRAV10 paired with TRAJ18. A search of VDJdb, accessed on 1 November 2021, was run for TCRs annotated to CMV, EBV and SARS-CoV-2, with TCRs annotated for multiple antigens excluded. TCRdb reprocessing: public reads trimmed at Q25 with fastp, clones called with MiXCR, in-frame beta chains kept. All rows with the same CDR3 protein become a single entry with the most common DNA and genes. The V and J calls and clone size come from TCRdb's table, not from the authors' own analysis. Counted in this sample were under 85,000 distinct CDR3 sequences; more than 13% of them appeared once. Of the sample, roughly 11% is held by the ten largest clones.

The germline V gene encodes CDR1 SGDLS and CDR2 YYNGEE. Measured from the cysteine to the phenylalanine, the CDR3 is 14 residues long. The DNA shown is the 42-base CDR3, in frame from base 1. V gives up 4 bases and J gives up 1 base, and the segment between their germline ends measures 6 bases. The table lists this clonotype with a few counts. Its specific antigen is unknown. No much larger clone exists at a distance of one base, and base qualities are not known. The sequenced sample was whole blood. The sequence was obtained from an adult who was a healthcare worker with PCR-confirmed SARS-CoV-2 infection or an uninfected control (not recorded which). Rearrangement joined TRBV9 to TRBJ2-6; the D gene identity is not certain. The nucleotides read TGTGCCAGCAGCACCGGGTCTGGGGCCAACGTCCTGACTTTC. It translates as CASSTGSGANVLTF.